This is a list of T cell receptor beta chains from one sample in a study of regulatory T cells in long-lasting Graves disease. TCRdb reprocessed the multiplex PCR reads with MiXCR, giving one entry per CDR3 protein. The repertoire holds 350,000 to 400,000 distinct CDR3 sequences, about 16% seen once, with 20% in the top ten. The same specimen was also included in a second study, on T cells in Graves' hyperthyroidism and ophthalmopathy.

The specimen was peripheral blood mononuclear cells (PBMCs), collected at new diagnosis, from a patient treated with antithyroid drugs. These receptors were taken from a woman between 18 and 30 years old with Graves disease. CDR3s include the opening cysteine and the closing phenylalanine or tryptophan. Fields, in order: D gene, V gene, CDR3 protein. A D gene is named only where the DNA matches it firmly.

d_gene: TRBD1; v_gene: TRBV7-9; CDR3aa: CASSIDRGEQYF
d_gene: TRBD2; v_gene: TRBV20-1; CDR3aa: CSATSPAGGQTNEQFF
d_gene: NA; v_gene: TRBV27; CDR3aa: CASSFRVVGTDTQYF
d_gene: NA; v_gene: TRBV29-1; CDR3aa: CSVVISGGNNQPQHF
d_gene: NA; v_gene: TRBV6-1; CDR3aa: CATARGDEQYF
d_gene: NA; v_gene: TRBV11-2; CDR3aa: CASSSPQVSSYNEQFF
d_gene: TRBD1; v_gene: TRBV7-9; CDR3aa: CASSSARQGYSYEQYF
d_gene: NA; v_gene: TRBV10-1; CDR3aa: CASSAASYNEQFF
d_gene: TRBD1; v_gene: TRBV19; CDR3aa: CASKGAVIFAGELFF
d_gene: NA; v_gene: TRBV9; CDR3aa: CASSVAVRGAPIYNEQFF
d_gene: NA; v_gene: TRBV30; CDR3aa: CAWTRVGNTGELFF
d_gene: TRBD1; v_gene: TRBV12-3/TRBV12-4; CDR3aa: CASSLRGDRADGYTF
d_gene: TRBD1; v_gene: TRBV28; CDR3aa: CASSLLTQGALAFF
d_gene: NA; v_gene: TRBV2; CDR3aa: CASSDGAGSSSGANVLTF
d_gene: NA; v_gene: TRBV18; CDR3aa: CASSEGRSAGDSYEQYF
d_gene: NA; v_gene: TRBV5-1; CDR3aa: CASFLAMGDTQYF
d_gene: NA; v_gene: TRBV10-1; CDR3aa: CASSGSGYTF
d_gene: NA; v_gene: TRBV28; CDR3aa: CASSPDRGHQPQHF
d_gene: NA; v_gene: TRBV29-1; CDR3aa: CSVVVVVDTGELFF
d_gene: TRBD2; v_gene: TRBV6-2/TRBV6-3; CDR3aa: CASSRTGLAGHYEQYF
d_gene: NA; v_gene: TRBV9; CDR3aa: CASNRGGPDTQYF
d_gene: NA; v_gene: TRBV20-1; CDR3aa: CSARFITDTQYF
d_gene: NA; v_gene: TRBV18; CDR3aa: CASSLGRDPNTEAFF
d_gene: TRBD1; v_gene: TRBV2; CDR3aa: CASKGQTLFYEQYF
d_gene: TRBD1; v_gene: TRBV5-1; CDR3aa: CASTDPTGHGEAFF
d_gene: NA; v_gene: TRBV20-1; CDR3aa: CSATPGLAAGEQYF
d_gene: TRBD2; v_gene: TRBV11-2; CDR3aa: CASSPLAGRTDTQYF
d_gene: NA; v_gene: TRBV3-1; CDR3aa: CASSNPGLQQYF